The present TCR beta chain was sequenced within a study of blood T cells in healthy people across ages (dated by TCRdb to the mid-2010s). Some background on the complete study: In model experiments, roughly one uniquely barcoded TCR beta cDNA molecule per two T cells was captured by template switching. The study measured age-related changes in TCR beta repertoire diversity using deep sequencing normalized with unique cDNA molecular identifiers. The donors were split into four age groups: young (average about 16 years), middle-aged (roughly 42), aged (over 55) and long-lived (roughly 80). To avoid experimental bias, donors of different ages were distributed randomly across sequencing lanes. For two donors (one aged 18 to 29 and one aged 80 or older), the study analyzed two additional independent replicas of 1 million unique cDNA reads from the same blood draw.

The receptor library was made with 5' RACE. Sequencing was carried out with an Illumina HiSeq 2500. A second PCR of roughly 7 to 12 cycles was run with a J-beta primer mix and a sample-barcoded 5' primer. A template-switch 5' adaptor carrying 12 random nucleotides introduced a unique molecular identifier onto each TCR beta cDNA molecule. At least 2.5 million CDR3-containing paired-end reads were obtained from each sample. First-strand cDNA synthesis was performed from all RNA using the Mint cDNA synthesis kit, with priming by a TRBC-specific oligonucleotide. Following uracil-DNA glycosylase treatment, a first 18-cycle PCR with universal primers M1SS and BC2_uni_R was performed on all cDNA. The study's processing was this. For normalization, 1 million high-quality reads were randomly selected from each sample, with every read carrying a distinct molecular identifier. Instead of being binned into consensus sequences, reads with shared molecular identifiers were discarded. MiTCR, with a Q25 quality threshold and the strictest error-elimination algorithm, was used for CDR3 identification, clonotype clustering and error correction. Lower-bound total TCR beta diversity was estimated with a nonparametric unseen species model using Euler transformation. The raw public reads went through TCRdb reprocessing: fastp at Q25, MiXCR clone calling, in-frame beta chains kept. Each record represents a unique CDR3 protein, reported with the most common genes and DNA among its rows. These V and J calls rely on TCRdb rather than the paper's analysis. Within this sample are about 970,000 distinct CDR3 sequences, with roughly 51% of them counted one time only. Of the sample, about a fifth is held by the ten largest clones.

Comment on this clonotype: Its antigen is currently not known. No much larger clone exists at a distance of one base, and base qualities are not known.

The study at large found these results: Since profiling was done on bulk unsorted PBMCs, naive and antigen-experienced compartments could not be conclusively compared. As age increased, observed TCR beta diversity per million T cells dropped in a roughly linear way, and a significant reduction was already evident by age about 40. Estimates of total diversity based on one million sequenced T cells were considered lower bounds and underestimates. A strong correlation was found between observed TCR beta diversity and the percentage of naive T cells measured by flow cytometry. Donor CMV infection status was unknown, potentially confounding age-related changes in expanded clonotypes. Compared with the aged group, the long-lived group had more naive CD4+ T cells, fewer expanded clones and increased TCR diversity, suggesting age selection.

Donors were approximately 42 systemically healthy Caucasian individuals from Russia aged roughly 6 to 100 years. Each donor gave ten milliliters of peripheral blood, collected into EDTA-treated Vacutainer tubes. PBMCs were isolated by Ficoll-Paque density-gradient centrifugation, with at least 7 million obtained per sample. Total RNA was extracted from PBMCs with Trizol reagent, with at least 6 micrograms obtained per sample. For every donor, flow cytometry on a PBMC aliquot measured the percentage of naive CD45RAhigh/CD27high T cells. For CDR1 and CDR2, the germline V gene (reference sequence) lists GTSNPN and SVGIG. Inclusive of the bounding cysteine and phenylalanine, the CDR3 is 14 residues long. Solely the CDR3 DNA is kept, with 42 bases framed from the first base. V is cut by 0 bases and J by 9 bases, and the space between the germline ends is 16 bases.

This clonotype was obtained from a woman aged 60 to 75 in good health. The rearrangement combines TRBV30 with TRBJ2-3; no confident D gene assignment can be made. The sequencing sample was made of blood. The CDR3 loop reads CAWSVGFGVPTQYF. At the DNA level, the sequence is TGTGCCTGGAGTGTCGGATTTGGGGTTCCAACGCAGTATTTT.